These T cell receptor beta chains were read from a single sample in a study of T-cell reconstitution after alpha-beta-depleted transplantation in children. MiXCR, applied by TCRdb to the PCR reads, yields one record per CDR3 protein. The table includes 700,000 or so distinct CDR3 sequences, around 14% detected once. This sample comprised PBMCs, obtained before TCRalphabeta/CD19-depleted stem cell transplant. The source of these receptors is a girl aged 2 to 9 with congenital amegakaryocytic thrombocytopenia, due to receive a stem cell transplant. The CDR3 runs from the conserved cysteine through the conserved F or W. The D gene is left open where the match is weak. Clone size is stated in some rows and not others, as once, few, many or a class when expanded.

D gene,clone size,J gene,V gene,CDR3 DNA,CDR3 protein
-,-,TRBJ2-5,TRBV4-1,TGCGCCAGCAGCCAAGCGGGGGCCGAGACCCAGTACTTC,CASSQAGAETQYF
-,many,TRBJ2-1,TRBV5-1,TGCGCCAGCAGCTTGGGCCTAGACTACTACAATGAGCAGTTCTTC,CASSLGLDYYNEQFF
-,-,TRBJ1-5,TRBV5-5,TGTGCCAGCAGCTTGGCAGGTGGACAGTGGGGCAATCAGCCCCAGCATTTT,CASSLAGGQWGNQPQHF
-,-,TRBJ2-2,TRBV7-9,TGTGCCAGCAGCGCCGGAGTTGTCGGGGAGCTGTTTTTT,CASSAGVVGELFF
TRBD1,few,TRBJ1-2,TRBV15,TGTGCCACCAGCCCGAGAGGGGACAGGGGAAGGTATGGCTACACCTTC,CATSPRGDRGRYGYTF
-,-,TRBJ1-2,TRBV20-1,TGCAGTGCTAGTGCCGGGGGCGCTAGATATGGCTACACCTTC,CSASAGGARYGYTF
TRBD1,few,TRBJ2-1,TRBV10-3,TGTGCCATCAAAGGGACAGAATACAATGAGCAGTTCTTC,CAIKGTEYNEQFF
TRBD2,-,TRBJ2-7,TRBV2,TGTGCCAGCAGTGGCCCCCGAGAAGCGGGAGATAACGAGCAGTACTTC,CASSGPREAGDNEQYF
-,few,TRBJ2-3,TRBV20-1,TGCAGTGCTAGAGATGAGGGCCGCGCAGATACGCAGTATTTT,CSARDEGRADTQYF
-,many,TRBJ2-7,TRBV7-6,TGTGCCAGCACCTCTCCCGTGGATGACGAGCAGTACTTC,CASTSPVDDEQYF